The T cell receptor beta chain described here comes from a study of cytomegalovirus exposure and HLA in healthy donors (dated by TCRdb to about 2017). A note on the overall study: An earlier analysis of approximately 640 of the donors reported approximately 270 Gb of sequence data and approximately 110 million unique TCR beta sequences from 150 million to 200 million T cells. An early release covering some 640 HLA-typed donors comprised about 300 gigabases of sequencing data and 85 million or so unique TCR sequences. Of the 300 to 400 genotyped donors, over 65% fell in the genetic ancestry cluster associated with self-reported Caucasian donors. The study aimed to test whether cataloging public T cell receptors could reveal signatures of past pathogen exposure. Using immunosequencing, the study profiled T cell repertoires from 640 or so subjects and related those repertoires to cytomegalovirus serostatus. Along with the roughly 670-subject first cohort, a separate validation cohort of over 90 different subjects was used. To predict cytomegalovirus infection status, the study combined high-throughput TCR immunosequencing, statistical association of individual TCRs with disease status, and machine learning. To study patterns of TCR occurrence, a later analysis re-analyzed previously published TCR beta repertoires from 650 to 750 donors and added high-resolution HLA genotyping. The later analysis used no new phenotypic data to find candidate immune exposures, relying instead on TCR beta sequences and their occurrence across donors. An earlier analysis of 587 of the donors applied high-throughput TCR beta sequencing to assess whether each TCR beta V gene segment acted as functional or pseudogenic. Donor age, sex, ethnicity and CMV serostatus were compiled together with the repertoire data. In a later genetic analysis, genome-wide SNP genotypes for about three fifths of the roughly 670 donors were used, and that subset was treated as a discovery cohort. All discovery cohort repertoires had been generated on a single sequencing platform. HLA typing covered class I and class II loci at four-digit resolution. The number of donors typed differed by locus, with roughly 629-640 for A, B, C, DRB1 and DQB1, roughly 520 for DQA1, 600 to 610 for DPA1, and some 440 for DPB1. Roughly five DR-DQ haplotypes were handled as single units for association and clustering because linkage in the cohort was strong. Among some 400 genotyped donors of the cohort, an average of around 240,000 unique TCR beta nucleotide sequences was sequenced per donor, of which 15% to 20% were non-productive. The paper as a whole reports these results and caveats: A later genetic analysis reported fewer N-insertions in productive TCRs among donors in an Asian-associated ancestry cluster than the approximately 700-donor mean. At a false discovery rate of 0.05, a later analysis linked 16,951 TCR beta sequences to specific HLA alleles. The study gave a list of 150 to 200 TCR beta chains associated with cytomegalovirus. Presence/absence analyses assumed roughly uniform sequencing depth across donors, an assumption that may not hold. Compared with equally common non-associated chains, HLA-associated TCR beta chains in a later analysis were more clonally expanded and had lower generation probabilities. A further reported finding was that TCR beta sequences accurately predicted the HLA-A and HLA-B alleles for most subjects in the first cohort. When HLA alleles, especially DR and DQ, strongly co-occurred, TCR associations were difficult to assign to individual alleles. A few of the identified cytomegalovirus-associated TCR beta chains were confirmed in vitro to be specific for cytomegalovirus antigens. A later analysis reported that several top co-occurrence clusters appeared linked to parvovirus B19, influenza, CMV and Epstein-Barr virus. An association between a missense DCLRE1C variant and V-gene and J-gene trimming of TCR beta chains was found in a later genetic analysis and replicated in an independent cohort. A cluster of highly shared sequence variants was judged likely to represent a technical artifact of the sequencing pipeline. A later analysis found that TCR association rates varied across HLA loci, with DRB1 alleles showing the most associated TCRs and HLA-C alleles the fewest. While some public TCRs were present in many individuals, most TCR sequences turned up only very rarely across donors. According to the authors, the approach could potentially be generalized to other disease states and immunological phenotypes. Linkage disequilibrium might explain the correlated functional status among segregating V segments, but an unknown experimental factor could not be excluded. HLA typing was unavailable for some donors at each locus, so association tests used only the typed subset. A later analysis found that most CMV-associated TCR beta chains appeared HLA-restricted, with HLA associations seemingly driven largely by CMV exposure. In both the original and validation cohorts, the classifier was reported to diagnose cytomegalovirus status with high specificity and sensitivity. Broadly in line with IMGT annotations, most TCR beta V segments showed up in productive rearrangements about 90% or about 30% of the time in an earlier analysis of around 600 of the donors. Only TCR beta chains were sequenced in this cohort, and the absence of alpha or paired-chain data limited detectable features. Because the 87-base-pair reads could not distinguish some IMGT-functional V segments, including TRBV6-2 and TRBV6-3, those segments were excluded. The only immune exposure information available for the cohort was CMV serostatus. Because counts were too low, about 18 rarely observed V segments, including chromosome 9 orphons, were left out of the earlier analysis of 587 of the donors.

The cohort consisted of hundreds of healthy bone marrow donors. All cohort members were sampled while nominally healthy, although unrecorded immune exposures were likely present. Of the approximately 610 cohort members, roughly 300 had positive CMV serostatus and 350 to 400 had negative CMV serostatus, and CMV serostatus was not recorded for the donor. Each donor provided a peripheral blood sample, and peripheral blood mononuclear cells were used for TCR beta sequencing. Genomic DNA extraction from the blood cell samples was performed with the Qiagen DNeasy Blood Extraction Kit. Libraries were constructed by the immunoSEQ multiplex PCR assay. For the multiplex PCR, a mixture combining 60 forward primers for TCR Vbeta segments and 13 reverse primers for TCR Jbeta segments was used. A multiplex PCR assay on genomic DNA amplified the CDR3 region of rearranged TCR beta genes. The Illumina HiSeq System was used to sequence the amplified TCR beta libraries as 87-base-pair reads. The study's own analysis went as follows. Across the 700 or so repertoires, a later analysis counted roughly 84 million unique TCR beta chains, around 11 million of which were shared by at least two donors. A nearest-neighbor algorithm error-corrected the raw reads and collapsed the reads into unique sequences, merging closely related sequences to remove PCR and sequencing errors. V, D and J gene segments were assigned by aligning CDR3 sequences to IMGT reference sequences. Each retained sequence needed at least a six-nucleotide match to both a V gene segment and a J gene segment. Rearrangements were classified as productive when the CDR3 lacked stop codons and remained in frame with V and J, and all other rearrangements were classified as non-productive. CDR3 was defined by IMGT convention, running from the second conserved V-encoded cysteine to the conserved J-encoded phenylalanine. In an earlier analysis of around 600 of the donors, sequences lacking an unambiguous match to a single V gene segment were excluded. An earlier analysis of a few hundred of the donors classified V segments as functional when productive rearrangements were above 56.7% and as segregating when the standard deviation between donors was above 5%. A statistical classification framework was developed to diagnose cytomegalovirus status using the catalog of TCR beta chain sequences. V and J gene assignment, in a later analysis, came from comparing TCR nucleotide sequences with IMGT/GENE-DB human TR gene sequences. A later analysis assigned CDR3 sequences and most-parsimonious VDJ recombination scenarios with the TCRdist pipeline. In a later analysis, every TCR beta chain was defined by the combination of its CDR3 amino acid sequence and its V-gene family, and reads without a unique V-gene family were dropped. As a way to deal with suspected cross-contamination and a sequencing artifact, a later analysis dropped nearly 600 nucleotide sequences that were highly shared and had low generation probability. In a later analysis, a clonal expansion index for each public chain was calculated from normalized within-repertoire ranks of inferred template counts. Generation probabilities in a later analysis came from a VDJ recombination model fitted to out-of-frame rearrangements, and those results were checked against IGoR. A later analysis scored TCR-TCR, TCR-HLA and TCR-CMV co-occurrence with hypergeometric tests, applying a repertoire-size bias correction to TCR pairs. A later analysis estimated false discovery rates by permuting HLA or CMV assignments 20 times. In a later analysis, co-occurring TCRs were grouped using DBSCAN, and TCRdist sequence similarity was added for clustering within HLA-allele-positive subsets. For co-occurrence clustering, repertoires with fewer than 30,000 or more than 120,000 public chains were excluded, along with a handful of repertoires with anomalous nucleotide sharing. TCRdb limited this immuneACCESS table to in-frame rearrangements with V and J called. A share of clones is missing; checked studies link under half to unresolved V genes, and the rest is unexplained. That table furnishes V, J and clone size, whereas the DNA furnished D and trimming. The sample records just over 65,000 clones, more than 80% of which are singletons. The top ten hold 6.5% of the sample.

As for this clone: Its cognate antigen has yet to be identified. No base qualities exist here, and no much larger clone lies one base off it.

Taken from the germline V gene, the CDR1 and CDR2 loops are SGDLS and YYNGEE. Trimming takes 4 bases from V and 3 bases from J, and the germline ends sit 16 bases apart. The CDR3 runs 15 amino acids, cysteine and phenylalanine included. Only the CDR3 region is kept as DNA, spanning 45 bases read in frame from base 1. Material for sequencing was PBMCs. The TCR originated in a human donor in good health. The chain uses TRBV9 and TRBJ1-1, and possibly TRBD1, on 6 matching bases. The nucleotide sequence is TGTGCCAGCAGCATTTCACAGGGAAGGGACACTGAAGCTTTCTTT. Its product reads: CASSISQGRDTEAFF.